One and the same sample provided the 14 T cell receptor beta chains below, sequenced in a study of patients and donors after allogeneic stem cell transplantation. TCRdb fed the RT-PCR reads into MiXCR, producing one record per CDR3 protein. The sample lists roughly 200,000 distinct CDR3 sequences, around 41% occurring once. The specimen sequenced was blood, either unsorted or a sorted T cell fraction (not recorded which). These receptors came from a human donor who was either an allogeneic HSCT recipient or a stem cell or donor lymphocyte infusion donor (not recorded which). It is not recorded whose cells these are; they may come from a transplant donor.

V and J are TRBV10-1 and TRBJ1-5; D is possibly TRBD1 (6 bases). Germline-derived CDR1 and CDR2 are WNHNN and SYGVQD (reference sequence). The CDR3 sequence is 15 residues long. Trimming left V 7 bases short and J 0 bases short, with 13 bases between. As DNA, the CDR3 is TGCGCCAGCAAAGGGACAACCTATAGCAATCAGCCCCAGCATTTT. It encodes CASKGTTYSNQPQHF.

This clonotype has more than one count but fewer than ten. The chain couples TRBV9 to TRBJ1-2; 11 positions match TRBD1. This CDR3 spans 15 amino acids. V shed 3 bases, J shed 5 bases, and the junction held 6 bases outside the gene matches. Germline loops: CDR1 SGDLS, CDR2 YYNGEE. CDR3 sequence reads: CASSAFGTGGYGYTF. The CDR3 nucleotides read TGTGCCAGCAGCGCATTCGGGACAGGGGGGTATGGCTACACCTTC.

This clonotype has just a few counts. The V gene is TRBV12-3 or TRBV12-4, the J gene TRBJ1-2, with 7 nucleotides matching TRBD1. The V segment lost 5 bases and the J segment 4 bases; nucleotides outside the gene matches: 4. The CDR3 is made up of 13 amino acids. The CDR3 sequence is CASSPGQIYGYTF. CDR3 nucleotide sequence: TGTGCCAGCAGTCCGGGACAGATCTATGGCTACACCTTC.

The chain is built from TRBV12-3 or TRBV12-4 and TRBJ1-1, with D possibly being TRBD1 (5 bases). The CDR3 covers 14 residues. V was shortened by 3 bases and J by 4 bases, with 12 bases between the two germline ends. The CDR3, as DNA: TGTGCCAGCAGTTTCGTGGCGGGGGGCACTGAAGCTTTCTTT. It is translated as CASSFVAGGTEAFF.

This clonotype was picked up one time. The rearrangement uses TRBV5-1 and TRBJ2-3; 7 bases fit TRBD1. Germline trimming cut 0 bases from V and 2 bases from J; bases unmatched to any gene: 6. Germline lookup yields CDR1 SGHRS and CDR2 YFSETQ. The CDR3 runs to 16 residues. CDR3 region: CASSLVGTDFTDTQYF. The DNA for the CDR3 is TGCGCCAGCAGCTTGGTCGGGACAGACTTCACAGATACGCAGTATTTT.

This clonotype came up a few times. This chain connects TRBV11-2 to TRBJ1-2; D not certain. CDR3 length: 14 amino acids. The ends were cut back, 5 bases at V and 4 bases at J, with 14 bases in the middle. The germline CDR1 and CDR2 sequences are SGHAT and FQNNGV. CDR3 region: CASSPLRPTYGYTF. In nucleotides, the CDR3 is TGTGCCAGCAGCCCTCTCCGGCCCACCTATGGCTACACCTTC. The full variable domain, with the rest looked up from reference TRBV11-2 and TRBJ1-2, is EAGVAQSPRYKIIEKRQSVAFWCNPISGHATLYWYQQILGQGPKLLIQFQNNGVVDDSQLPKDRFSAERLKGVDSTLKIQPAKLEDSAVYLCASSPLRPTYGYTFGSGTRLTVV.

This clonotype has just a few counts. The V call is TRBV6-5, the J call TRBJ1-2; 9 nucleotides align to TRBD1. CDR1 is MNHEY and CDR2 is SVGAGI in the germline V gene. The CDR3 loop spans 17 amino acids. Germline trimming cut 0 bases from V and 3 bases from J; bases unmatched to any gene: 8. The CDR3 DNA reads as TGTGCCAGCAGTTACTCGACTGGACAGGGGCATCACTATGGCTACACCTTC. Amino acids: CASSYSTGQGHHYGYTF.

The chain couples TRBV20-1 to TRBJ1-2, with D hard to call. V lost 3 bases, J lost 8 bases, and 13 bases lay in between. The CDR3 has 12 residues. CDR1 is DFQATT and CDR2 is SNEGSKA in the germline V gene (reference sequence). The CDR3 protein is CSASPLMRGYTF. As DNA, the CDR3 is TGCAGTGCTAGCCCCCTTATGAGGGGCTACACCTTC.

This clonotype was seen a handful of times. V usage is TRBV7-3 and J usage is TRBJ1-2; 7 nucleotides align to TRBD1. V shed 1 base, J shed 6 bases, and the junction held 2 bases outside the gene matches. CDR3 length equals 13 residues. Per germline, CDR1 SGHTA and CDR2 FQGTGA. CDR3 protein: CASSLRRGHGYTF. The CDR3 bases are TGTGCCAGCAGCTTAAGAAGGGGGCATGGCTACACCTTC. The whole variable domain, remainder taken from reference TRBV7-3 and TRBJ1-2, is GAGVSQTPSNKVTEKGKYVELRCDPISGHTALYWYRQSLGQGPEFLIYFQGTGAADDSGLPNDRFFAVRPEGSVSTLKIQRTERGDSAVYLCASSLRRGHGYTFGSGTRLTVV.

DNA for the CDR3: TGTGCCAGCAGTCCCATCCTCAAGAGAAGCTATGGCTACACCTTC. Protein sequence: CASSPILKRSYGYTF. The genes are TRBV27 and TRBJ1-2; D not certain. The ends were cut back, 5 bases at V and 4 bases at J, with 17 bases in the middle. The CDR3 contains 15 residues. Germline V gene lookup returns CDR1 MNHEY and CDR2 SMNVEV (reference sequence).

The chain combines TRBV7-2 with TRBJ1-2; D remains unclear. V gave up 5 bases and J gave up 8 bases, with 15 bases separating them. Germline V lookup: CDR1 SGHTA, CDR2 FQGNSA. CDR3 length: 13 amino acids. The CDR3 reads CASSPRAGSGYTF. DNA for the CDR3: TGTGCCAGCAGCCCTCGGGCTGGGAGCGGCTACACCTTC.

The V call is TRBV10-3, the J call TRBJ2-5; D gene uncertain. In germline, CDR1 is ENHRY, CDR2 SYGVKD. Deletions cut 7 bases from V and 1 base from J, with 7 bases between. The CDR3 spans 12 residues. The CDR3: CAIKTGQETQYF. CDR3 coding DNA: TGTGCCATCAAGACCGGCCAAGAGACCCAGTACTTC.

The genes are TRBV5-1 and TRBJ2-5; TRBD1 matches 8 bases. The length of the CDR3 is 13 residues. V shed 2 bases, J shed 5 bases, and the junction held 2 bases outside the gene matches. Germline lookup yields CDR1 SGHRS and CDR2 YFSETQ. The CDR3 DNA reads TGCGCCAGCAGCTTCAGGGGGCAGGAGACCCAGTACTTC. Amino acids: CASSFRGQETQYF.

The chain joins TRBV10-3 to TRBJ2-5; D gene ambiguous. Germline-derived CDR1 and CDR2 are ENHRY and SYGVKD. The V gene lost 7 bases and the J gene lost 7 bases, with 13 bases spanning the gap. The CDR3 has 12 residues. The CDR3 DNA reads as TGTGCCATCAATGACGGAACGGGGACCCAGTACTTC. Translation: CAINDGTGTQYF.